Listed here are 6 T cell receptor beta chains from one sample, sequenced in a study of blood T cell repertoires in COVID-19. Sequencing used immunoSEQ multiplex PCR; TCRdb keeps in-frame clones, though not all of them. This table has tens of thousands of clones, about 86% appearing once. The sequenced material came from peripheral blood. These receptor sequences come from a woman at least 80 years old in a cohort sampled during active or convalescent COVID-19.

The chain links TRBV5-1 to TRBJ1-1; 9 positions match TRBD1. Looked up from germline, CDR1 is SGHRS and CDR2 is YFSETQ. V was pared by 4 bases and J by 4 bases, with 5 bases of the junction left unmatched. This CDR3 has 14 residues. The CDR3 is CASSRGQGGTEAFF. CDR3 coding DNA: TGCGCCAGCAGCCGGGGACAGGGAGGCACTGAAGCTTTCTTT.

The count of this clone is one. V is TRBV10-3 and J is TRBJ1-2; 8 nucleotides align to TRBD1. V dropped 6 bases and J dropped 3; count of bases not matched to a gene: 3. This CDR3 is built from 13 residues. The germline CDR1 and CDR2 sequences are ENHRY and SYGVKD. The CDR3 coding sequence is TGTGCCATCAGCAACAGGGGGGACTATGGCTACACCTTC. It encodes CAISNRGDYGYTF.

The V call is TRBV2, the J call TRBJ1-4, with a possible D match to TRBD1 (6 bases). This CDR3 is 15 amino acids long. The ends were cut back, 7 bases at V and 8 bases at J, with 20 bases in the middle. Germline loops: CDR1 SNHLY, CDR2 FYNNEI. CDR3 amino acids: CASTPSTGTREKLFF. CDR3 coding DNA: TGTGCCAGCACCCCCTCAACGGGGACACGGGAAAAACTGTTTTTT.

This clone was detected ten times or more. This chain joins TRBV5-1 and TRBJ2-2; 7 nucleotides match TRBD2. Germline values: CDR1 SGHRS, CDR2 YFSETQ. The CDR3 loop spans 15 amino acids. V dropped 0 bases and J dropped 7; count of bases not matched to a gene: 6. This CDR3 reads CASSLVAGANGELFF. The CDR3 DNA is TGCGCCAGCAGCTTGGTCGCGGGAGCGAACGGGGAGCTGTTTTTT.

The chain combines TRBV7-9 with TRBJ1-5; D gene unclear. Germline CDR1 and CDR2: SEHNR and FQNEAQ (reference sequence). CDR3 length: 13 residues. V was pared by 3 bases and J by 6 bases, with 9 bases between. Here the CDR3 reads CASSFEGGQPQHF. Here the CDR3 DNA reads TGTGCCAGCAGCTTTGAGGGAGGTCAGCCCCAGCATTTT.

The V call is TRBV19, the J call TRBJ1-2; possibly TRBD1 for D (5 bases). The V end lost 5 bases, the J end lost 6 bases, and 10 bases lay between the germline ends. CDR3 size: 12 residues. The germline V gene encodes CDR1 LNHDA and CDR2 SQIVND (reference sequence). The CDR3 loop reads CASSFSGNGYTF. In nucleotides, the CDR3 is TGTGCCAGTAGTTTCTCAGGGAATGGCTACACCTTC.